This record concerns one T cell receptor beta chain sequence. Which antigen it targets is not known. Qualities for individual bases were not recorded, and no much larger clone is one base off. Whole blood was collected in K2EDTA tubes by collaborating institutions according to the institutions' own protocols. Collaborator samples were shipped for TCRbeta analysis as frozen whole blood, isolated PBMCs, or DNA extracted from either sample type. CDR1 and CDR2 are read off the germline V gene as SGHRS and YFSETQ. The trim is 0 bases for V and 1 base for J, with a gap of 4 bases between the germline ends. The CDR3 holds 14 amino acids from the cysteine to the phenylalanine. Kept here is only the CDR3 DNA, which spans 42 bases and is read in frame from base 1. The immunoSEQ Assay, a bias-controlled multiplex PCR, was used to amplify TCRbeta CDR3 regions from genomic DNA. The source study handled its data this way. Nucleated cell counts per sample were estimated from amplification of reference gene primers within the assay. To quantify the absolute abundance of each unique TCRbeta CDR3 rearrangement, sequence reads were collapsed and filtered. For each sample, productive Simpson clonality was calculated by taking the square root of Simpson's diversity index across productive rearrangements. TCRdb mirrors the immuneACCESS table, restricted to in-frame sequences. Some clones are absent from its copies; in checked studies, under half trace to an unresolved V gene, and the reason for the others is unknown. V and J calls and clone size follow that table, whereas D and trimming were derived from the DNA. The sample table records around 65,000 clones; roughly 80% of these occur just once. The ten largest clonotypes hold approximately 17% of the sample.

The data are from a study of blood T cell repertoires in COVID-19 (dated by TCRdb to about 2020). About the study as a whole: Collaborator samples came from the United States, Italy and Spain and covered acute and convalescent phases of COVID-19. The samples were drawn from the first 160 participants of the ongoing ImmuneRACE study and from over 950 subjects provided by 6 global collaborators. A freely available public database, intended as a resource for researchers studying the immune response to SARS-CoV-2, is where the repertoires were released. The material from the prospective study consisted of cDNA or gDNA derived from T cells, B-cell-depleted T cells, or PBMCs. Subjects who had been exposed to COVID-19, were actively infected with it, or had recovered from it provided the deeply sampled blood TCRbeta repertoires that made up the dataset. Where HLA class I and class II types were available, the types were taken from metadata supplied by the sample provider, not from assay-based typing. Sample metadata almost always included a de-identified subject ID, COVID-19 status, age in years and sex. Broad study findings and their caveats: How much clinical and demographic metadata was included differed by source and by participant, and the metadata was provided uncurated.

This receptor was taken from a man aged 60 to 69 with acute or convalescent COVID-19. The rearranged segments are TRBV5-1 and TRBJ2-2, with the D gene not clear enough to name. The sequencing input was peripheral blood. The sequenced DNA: TGCGCCAGCAGCTTGGGACAGAACACCGGGGAGCTGTTTTTT. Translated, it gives CASSLGQNTGELFF.